The 28 T cell receptor beta chains reported below all come from one sample, sequenced in a study of long-term antiretroviral therapy in people with HIV. The immunoSEQ assay was v3.0, run at survey level. The protocol was immunoSEQ multiplex PCR, while the TCRdb copy is restricted to in-frame clones and leaves out a portion. The data show 15,000 to 20,000 clones, approximately 86% seen once. This sample comprised unsorted PBMCs, obtained 2.1 years after starting antiretroviral therapy. All receptors derive from a man aged 18 to 30 with HIV.

Written as DNA, the CDR3 is TGTGCCAGCTCACCTAGGGACAGACAAACTGAAGCTTTCTTT. Its protein product is CASSPRDRQTEAFF. The rearrangement joins TRBV18 to TRBJ1-1, with 7 positions matching TRBD1. The J segment lost 5 bases and the V segment lost 3 bases, leaving 6 bases of the junction unmatched. The CDR3 has 14 amino acids. Germline loops: CDR1 KGHSH, CDR2 LQKENI.

V and J are TRBV10-3 and TRBJ1-4; 9 bases agree with TRBD1. J gave up 8 bases and V 5 bases, and 3 bases lay outside the gene matches. Per the germline V gene, CDR1 is ENHRY and CDR2 is SYGVKD. This CDR3 spans 13 amino acids. As DNA, the CDR3 is TGTGCCATCAGTTTGGACAGGGGCGAAAAACTGTTTTTT. Its protein product is CAISLDRGEKLFF.

The chain joins TRBV7-9 to TRBJ2-2, with TRBD1 as a possible D gene (6 bases). Germline V gene sequence: CDR1 SEHNR, CDR2 FQNEAQ (reference sequence). The germline V and J ends were trimmed by 5 bases and 0 bases, with 10 bases remaining between them. The CDR3 is made up of 15 amino acids. The CDR3 DNA reads TGTGCCAGCAGCCCTGGACAGACGAACACCGGGGAGCTGTTTTTT. Protein sequence: CASSPGQTNTGELFF.

This rearrangement joins TRBV14 to TRBJ2-1; 15 bases agree with TRBD2. There are 18 residues in the CDR3. Germline lookup yields CDR1 SGHDN and CDR2 FVKESK. V lost 1 base, J lost 0 bases, and 1 base stayed unmatched. CDR3 coding DNA: TGTGCCAGCAGCCAAGGGGGACTAGCGGGAGGCTCCTACAATGAGCAGTTCTTC. It is translated as CASSQGGLAGGSYNEQFF.

The chain recombines TRBV7-3 with TRBJ1-1; D is unclear. This CDR3 comprises 14 residues. From germline, CDR1 is SGHTA and CDR2 FQGTGA. V dropped 3 bases and J dropped 1 base, with 9 bases sitting between them. CDR3 residues: CASSFDKGNTEAFF. The CDR3 bases are TGTGCCAGCAGCTTTGACAAAGGGAACACTGAAGCTTTCTTT. Drawing the rest from reference TRBV7-3 and TRBJ1-1, the complete variable domain is GAGVSQTPSNKVTEKGKYVELRCDPISGHTALYWYRQSLGQGPEFLIYFQGTGAADDSGLPNDRFFAVRPEGSVSTLKIQRTERGDSAVYLCASSFDKGNTEAFFGQGTRLTVV.

CDR3 nucleotide sequence: TGTGCCAGTAGACCCGACGGAGGGGAAAAACTGTTTTTT. Its protein is CASRPDGGEKLFF. The rearrangement links TRBV19 to TRBJ1-4; D not resolved. V was shortened by 6 bases and J by 8 bases, with 13 bases between the two germline ends. The CDR3 has 13 amino acids. Germline V gives CDR1 LNHDA, CDR2 SQIVND (reference sequence). Based on the CDR3 plus reference TRBV19 and TRBJ1-4, the full variable domain is DGGITQSPKYLFRKEGQNVTLSCEQNLNHDAMYWYRQDPGQGLRLIYYSQIVNDFQKGDIAEGYSVSREKKESFPLTVTSAQKNPTAFYLCASRPDGGEKLFFGSGTQLSVL.

This CDR3 reads CASSKGNEQYF. The CDR3 DNA sequence: TGTGCCAGCAGCAAAGGAAACGAGCAGTACTTC. The rearrangement joins TRBV21-1 to TRBJ2-7. TRBV21-1 is marked as a pseudogene. This CDR3 is 11 amino acids long.

The chain couples TRBV13 to TRBJ2-1; unclear D gene. The V gene's germline CDR1 is PRHDT and CDR2 FYEKMQ (reference sequence). V gave up 6 bases and J gave up 4 bases, with 13 bases separating them. The CDR3 covers 14 residues. The CDR3 nucleotides are TGTGCCAGCAGGAGTTCCGTACTTTACAATGAGCAGTTCTTC. It translates to CASRSSVLYNEQFF.

This clone was seen a single time. The chain combines TRBV2 with TRBJ2-7; a weak D match, TRBD1 (7 bases). With 6 bases removed from V and 4 bases from J, the gap between germline ends came to 22 bases. This CDR3 spans 16 amino acids. The germline V gene has CDR1 SNHLY and CDR2 FYNNEI. CDR3 sequence (DNA): TGTGCCAGCAGAAGGAGGGGGCTTTCTATCTGGTACGAGCAGTACTTC. Amino acid sequence: CASRRRGLSIWYEQYF.

The V and J genes are TRBV7-3 and TRBJ2-1, with TRBD2 matching 10 bases. The CDR3 contains 15 residues. The junction had 5 bases not matched to a gene; V was cut back by 2 bases and J by 7 bases. Germline lookup yields CDR1 SGHTA and CDR2 FQGTGA. The CDR3 sequence: CASSLSSGSGNEQFF. Here the CDR3 DNA reads TGTGCCAGCAGCTTATCTAGCGGGAGCGGAAATGAGCAGTTCTTC.

The chain recombines TRBV13 with TRBJ2-7; D gene unclear. Trimming shortened V by 3 bases and J by 2 bases, and 8 bases separated the two germline ends. Germline V gives CDR1 PRHDT, CDR2 FYEKMQ (reference sequence). The CDR3 runs to 13 residues. The CDR3 DNA reads as TGTGCCAGCAGCTTCAATCCCCCCTACGAGCAGTACTTC. The encoded protein is CASSFNPPYEQYF. Complete variable domain (other parts from reference TRBV13 and TRBJ2-7): AAGVIQSPRHLIKEKRETATLKCYPIPRHDTVYWYQQGPGQDPQFLISFYEKMQSDKGSIPDRFSAQQFSDYHSELNMSSLELGDSALYFCASSFNPPYEQYFGPGTRLTVT.

The chain employs TRBV9 and TRBJ2-7, with no clear D. This CDR3 region has 13 residues. Germline V CDR1 and CDR2: SGDLS, YYNGEE. The V and J ends lost 4 bases and 5 bases respectively, with 13 bases between them. CDR3 coding DNA: TGTGCCAGCAGCCCGACCACCTTGAACGAGCAGTACTTC. Encoded protein: CASSPTTLNEQYF.

This clone has a single count. The chain links TRBV7-8 to TRBJ2-3, with no clear D. Per germline, CDR1 SGHVS and CDR2 FQNEAQ. The CDR3 runs to 15 residues. V lost 3 bases to trimming and J lost 1 base, with 11 bases between them. CDR3 loop: CASSFLLEGTDTQYF. In DNA, the CDR3 is TGTGCCAGCAGCTTTTTATTAGAGGGCACAGATACGCAGTATTTT. Complete variable domain (other parts from reference TRBV7-8 and TRBJ2-3): GAGVSQSPRYKVAKRGQDVALRCDPISGHVSLFWYQQALGQGPEFLTYFQNEAQLDKSGLPSDRFFAERPEGSVSTLKIQRTQQEDSAVYLCASSFLLEGTDTQYFGPGTRLTVL.

The chain joins TRBV19 to TRBJ1-5; D ambiguous. The CDR3 loop spans 15 amino acids. CDR1 is LNHDA, CDR2 SQIVND, per germline (reference sequence). Trimming cost V 2 bases and J 4 bases, with 12 bases left between them. The CDR3 DNA follows: TGTGCCAGTAGTATATCGGGGAAGAGGAATCAGCCCCAGCATTTT. Its protein is CASSISGKRNQPQHF.

This clone was observed a single time. The chain carries TRBV2 and TRBJ1-1, with 7 bases aligning to TRBD1. This CDR3 region has 16 residues. With V trimmed by 6 bases and J by 0 bases, 10 bases remained unmatched. Germline V gene sequence: CDR1 SNHLY, CDR2 FYNNEI. CDR3 nucleotides: TGTGCCAGCAGACCCGGGACAGATTTTATGAACACTGAAGCTTTCTTT. As protein: CASRPGTDFMNTEAFF.

This clone was recorded a few times. This rearrangement joins TRBV7-9 to TRBJ1-4, with D possibly being TRBD1 (6 bases). Trimming shortened V by 5 bases and J by 8 bases, and 15 bases separated the two germline ends. The CDR3 totals 14 residues. CDR1 and CDR2 (germline): SEHNR, FQNEAQ (reference sequence). CDR3 DNA: TGTGCCAGCAGCCCCGGGACACGGGGGGAAAAACTGTTTTTT. It yields the protein CASSPGTRGEKLFF. The complete variable domain, with remaining parts taken from reference TRBV7-9 and TRBJ1-4, reads DTGVSQNPRHKITKRGQNVTFRCDPISEHNRLYWYRQTLGQGPEFLTYFQNEAQLEKSRLLSDRFSAERPKGSFSTLEIQRTEQGDSAMYLCASSPGTRGEKLFFGSGTQLSVL.

The gene calls are TRBV4-2 and TRBJ1-3; D is unresolved. Germline lookup yields CDR1 LGHNA and CDR2 YNFKEQ. With 1 base removed from V and 4 bases from J, the gap between germline ends came to 14 bases. The CDR3 contains 16 residues. CDR3 nucleotide sequence: TGTGCCAGCAGCCAAGCCGGGTTGGGTCGGGGAAACACCATATATTTT. This encodes CASSQAGLGRGNTIYF.

This clone was picked up a small number of times. The chain employs TRBV13 and TRBJ2-7, with D unclear. The CDR3 spans 13 residues. V was shortened by 4 bases and J by 4 bases, with 11 bases between the two germline ends. Germline V gene data show CDR1 as PRHDT and CDR2 as FYEKMQ (reference sequence). CDR3 protein: CASSSDLPYEQYF. For the CDR3, the DNA is TGTGCCAGCAGCTCCGACCTCCCTTACGAGCAGTACTTC.

The chain links TRBV4-3 to TRBJ1-4, with D perhaps TRBD1 (5 bases). V dropped 3 bases and J dropped 4 bases, with 9 bases sitting between them. CDR1 and CDR2 (germline): LGHNA, YSLEER. CDR3 length: 14 amino acids. In DNA, the CDR3 is TGCGCCAGCAGCCAGCAGACAGATAATGAAAAACTGTTTTTT. Protein sequence: CASSQQTDNEKLFF.

This clone appeared a few times. The chain joins TRBV19 to TRBJ1-2; TRBD1 aligns across 10 bases. Germline V gene lookup returns CDR1 LNHDA and CDR2 SQIVND (reference sequence). Unmatched junction bases numbered 10, after V lost 9 bases and J lost 9 bases. CDR3 size: 13 residues. CDR3 coding DNA: TGTGCCAGCGCCCCGGGACAGGGGTTAAGCTACACCTTC. This encodes CASAPGQGLSYTF.

V usage is TRBV6-5 and J usage is TRBJ2-1; D perhaps matches TRBD1 (5 bases). The CDR3 contains 14 residues. Trimming took 2 bases from V and 4 from J, leaving 9 bases between them. Germline values: CDR1 MNHEY, CDR2 SVGAGI. This CDR3 is CASSYGAGYNEQFF. In DNA, the CDR3 is TGTGCCAGCAGTTACGGTGCAGGGTACAATGAGCAGTTCTTC.

A single count supports this clone. The junction shows a germline mismatch at one end, possibly a read error. The V gene is TRBV6-6, the J gene TRBJ2-7; TRBD2 is a possible D gene (5 bases). Germline CDR1 MNHNY, CDR2 SVGAGI (reference sequence). This CDR3 spans 13 amino acids. The CDR3: CAISEPSPNEQYF. CDR3 DNA: TGTGCCATCAGTGAGCCTAGCCCCAACGAGCAGTACTTC.

V gene TRBV25-1 combines with J gene TRBJ2-1; 7 bases match TRBD2. CDR1 is MGHDK, CDR2 SYGVNS, per germline. J was trimmed by 6 bases and V by 1 base; bases with no gene match: 12. The CDR3 extends over 17 amino acids. CDR3 in amino acids: CASSELGAGALFNEQFF. CDR3 coding DNA: TGTGCCAGCAGTGAATTGGGTGCGGGAGCCCTCTTCAATGAGCAGTTCTTC.

The chain has TRBV11-3 and TRBJ2-1; D gene uncertain. The CDR3 is made up of 14 amino acids. V lost 0 bases and J 9 bases, leaving 12 bases between the germline ends. CDR1 is SGHNT and CDR2 is YENEEA in the germline V gene. This CDR3 is CASSLDHGIGEQFF. The CDR3 DNA is TGTGCCAGCAGCTTAGATCACGGAATTGGTGAGCAGTTCTTC.

The J gene is TRBJ1-4, the V gene TRBV21-1; the table's D call, TRBD1, has no DNA check behind it. TRBV21-1 is a pseudogene. The CDR3 covers 15 residues. The CDR3 DNA reads TGTGCCAGCAGCAGGGGGACAAGCACGAATGAAAAACTGTTTTTT. Residues: CASSRGTSTNEKLFF.

V and J are TRBV19 and TRBJ1-5, with 7 nucleotides matching TRBD1. J gave up 0 bases and V 6 bases, and 2 bases lay outside the gene matches. The CDR3 is 14 residues long. Germline V gene sequence: CDR1 LNHDA, CDR2 SQIVND (reference sequence). The CDR3 spells CASSRTGSNQPQHF. CDR3 DNA sequence: TGTGCCAGTAGCAGGACAGGTAGCAATCAGCCCCAGCATTTT.

The chain couples TRBV7-9 to TRBJ1-1; TRBD1 matches 8 bases. The germline V gene has CDR1 SEHNR and CDR2 FQNEAQ (reference sequence). V lost 6 bases and J lost 10; bases outside the gene matches: 4. The CDR3 spans 11 residues. CDR3 loop: CASRGQGSAFF. DNA for the CDR3: TGTGCCAGCAGAGGACAGGGCTCAGCTTTCTTT.

This chain's CDR3 is CASSPIQGNYEQYF. The CDR3 DNA sequence: TGCGCCAGCAGCCCCATACAGGGGAACTACGAGCAGTACTTC. This sequence joins TRBV5-1 and TRBJ2-7, with 7 bases fitting TRBD1. CDR1 is SGHRS, CDR2 YFSETQ, per germline. The length of the CDR3 is 14 residues. After removal of 4 bases from V and 3 bases from J, the junction contained 7 bases not matched to a gene.